The subject of this entry is one T cell receptor beta chain. In terms of age and location, participants ranged from roughly 18 to 100 years and lived in about 25 US areas. Authors' processing steps: Amplifying reference gene primers gave estimates of nucleated cell counts. Repertoires were generated with immunoSEQ multiplex PCR, while TCRdb's copy carries only in-frame clones and drops some. D and trimming were read from the DNA, whereas the V and J calls and clone size are those reported in that table. This table holds 250,000 to 350,000 clones, around 88% found once. The sample comes from a study of blood T cell repertoires in COVID-19. Study in general: PBMCs, B-cell-depleted T cells, or T cells were the source of the cDNA or gDNA that made up the material.

The source is a woman aged 40 to 50 who had recovered from COVID-19. The sample consisted of PBMCs or T cells enriched from blood (not recorded which).

The CDR3 DNA is TGTGCCAGCAGCAAAGCGCGGGGCGGGAGCCCTTACTACACAGATACGCAGTATTTT. Encoded protein: CASSKARGGSPYYTDTQYF. The chain employs TRBV21-1 and TRBJ2-3; the D call of TRBD2 is as the table states it, not checked on the DNA. TRBV21-1 is a listed pseudogene. The CDR3 covers 19 residues.